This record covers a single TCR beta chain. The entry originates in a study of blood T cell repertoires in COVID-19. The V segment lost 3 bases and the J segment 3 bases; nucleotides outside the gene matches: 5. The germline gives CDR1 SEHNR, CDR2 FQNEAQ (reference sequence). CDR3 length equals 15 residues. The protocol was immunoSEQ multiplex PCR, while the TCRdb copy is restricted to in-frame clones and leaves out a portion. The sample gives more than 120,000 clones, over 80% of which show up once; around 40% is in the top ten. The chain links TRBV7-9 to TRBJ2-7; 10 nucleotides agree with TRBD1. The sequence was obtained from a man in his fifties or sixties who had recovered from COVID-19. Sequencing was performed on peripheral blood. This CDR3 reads CASSFTWDRGYEQYF. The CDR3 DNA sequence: TGTGCCAGCAGCTTTACATGGGACAGGGGCTACGAGCAGTACTTC.